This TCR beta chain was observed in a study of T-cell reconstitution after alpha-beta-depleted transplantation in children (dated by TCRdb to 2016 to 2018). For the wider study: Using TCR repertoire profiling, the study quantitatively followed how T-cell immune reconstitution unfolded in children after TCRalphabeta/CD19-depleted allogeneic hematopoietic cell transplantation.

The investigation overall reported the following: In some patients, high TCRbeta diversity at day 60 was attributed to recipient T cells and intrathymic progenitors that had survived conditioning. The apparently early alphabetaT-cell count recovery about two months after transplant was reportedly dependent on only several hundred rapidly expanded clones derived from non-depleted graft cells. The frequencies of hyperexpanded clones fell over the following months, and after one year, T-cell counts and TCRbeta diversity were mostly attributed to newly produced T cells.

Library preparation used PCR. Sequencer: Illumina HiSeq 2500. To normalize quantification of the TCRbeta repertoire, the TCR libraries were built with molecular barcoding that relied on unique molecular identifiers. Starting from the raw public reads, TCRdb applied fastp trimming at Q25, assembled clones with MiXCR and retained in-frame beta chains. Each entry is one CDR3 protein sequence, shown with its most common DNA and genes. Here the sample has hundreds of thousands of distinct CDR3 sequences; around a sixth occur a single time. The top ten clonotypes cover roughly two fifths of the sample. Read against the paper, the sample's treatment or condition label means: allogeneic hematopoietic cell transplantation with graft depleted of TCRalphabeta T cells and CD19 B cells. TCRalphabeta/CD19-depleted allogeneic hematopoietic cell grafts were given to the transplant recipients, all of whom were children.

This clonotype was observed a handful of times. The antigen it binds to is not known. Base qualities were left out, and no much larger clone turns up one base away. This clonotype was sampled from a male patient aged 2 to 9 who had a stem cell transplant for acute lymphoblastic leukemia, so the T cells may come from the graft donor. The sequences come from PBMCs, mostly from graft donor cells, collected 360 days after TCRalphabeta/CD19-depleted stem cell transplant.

The CDR3 is CSAVTSGPNTGELFF. The nucleotide sequence reads as follows: TGCAGTGCCGTGACTAGCGGGCCGAACACCGGGGAGCTGTTTTTT. The rearrangement joined TRBV20-1 to TRBJ2-2; TRBD2 agrees with 10 junctional bases. Relative to germline, V is missing 6 bases and J is missing 0 bases, with 4 bases of the junction outside any gene match. From the cysteine up to the phenylalanine, the CDR3 has a length of 15 residues. Kept here is only the CDR3 DNA, which spans 45 bases and is read in frame from base 1. Per the germline V gene (reference sequence), DFQATT is the CDR1 and SNEGSKA is the CDR2.